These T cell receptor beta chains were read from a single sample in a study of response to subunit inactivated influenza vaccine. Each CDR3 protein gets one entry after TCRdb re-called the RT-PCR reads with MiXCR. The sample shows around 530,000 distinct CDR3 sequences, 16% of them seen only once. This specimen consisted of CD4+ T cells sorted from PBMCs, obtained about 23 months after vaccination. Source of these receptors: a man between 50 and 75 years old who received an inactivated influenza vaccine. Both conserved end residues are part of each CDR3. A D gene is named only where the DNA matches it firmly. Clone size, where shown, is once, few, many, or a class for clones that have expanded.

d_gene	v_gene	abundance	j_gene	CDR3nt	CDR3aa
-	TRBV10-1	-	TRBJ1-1	TGCGCCAGCAGTGAGTCGGGTCCCATGAACACTGAAGCTTTCTTT	CASSESGPMNTEAFF
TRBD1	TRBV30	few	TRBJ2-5	TGTGCCTGGAGTAGCGACAGGGTGGTTGAGACCCAGTACTTC	CAWSSDRVVETQYF
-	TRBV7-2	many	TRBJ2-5	TGTGCCAGCAGCTTAGCGCGGTCTGGAGAGACCCAGTACTTC	CASSLARSGETQYF
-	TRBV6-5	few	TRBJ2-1	TGTGCCAGCAGTTACGACGCGAGCTCCTACAATGAGCAGTTCTTC	CASSYDASSYNEQFF
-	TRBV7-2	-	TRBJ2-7	TGTGCCAGCTGCTTAGTTGGTTCGCAGGTGGTCTACGAGCAGTACTTC	CASCLVGSQVVYEQYF
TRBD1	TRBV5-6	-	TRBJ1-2	TGTGCCAGCAGCTTAATAGGGGACAGGGTCTATGGCTACACCTTC	CASSLIGDRVYGYTF
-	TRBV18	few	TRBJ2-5	TGTGCCAGCGCGGCAGTTTACCAAGAGACCCAGTACTTC	CASAAVYQETQYF
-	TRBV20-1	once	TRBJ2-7	TGCAGTGCTAGATGGTCCCGGAGCTCCTACGAGCAGTACTTC	CSARWSRSSYEQYF
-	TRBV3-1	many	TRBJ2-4	TGTGCCAGCAGCCAAGATGATCGGGCCAACCAGTACTTC	CASSQDDRANQYF
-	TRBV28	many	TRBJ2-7	TGTGCCAGCAGTTTACCCCCCCACGAGCAGTACTTC	CASSLPPHEQYF
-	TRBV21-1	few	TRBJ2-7	TGTGCCAGCAGCAAGGATGGACGGGCGAGGGGGCGATCCTACGAGCAGTACTTC	CASSKDGRARGRSYEQYF
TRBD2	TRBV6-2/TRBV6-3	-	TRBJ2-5	TGTGCCAGCAGTTTGGGCGGGGGGTCTCCCGACTTC	CASSLGGGSPDF
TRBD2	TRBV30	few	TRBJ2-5	TGTGCCTGGAGTGCAGGACTAGCGGGGTTCCAAGAGACCCAGTACTTC	CAWSAGLAGFQETQYF
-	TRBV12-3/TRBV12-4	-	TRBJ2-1	TGTGCCAGCAGTTGGGCCACGGCGGGCGATGAGCAGTTCTTC	CASSWATAGDEQFF
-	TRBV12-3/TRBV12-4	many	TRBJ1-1	TGTGCCAGCAGGCCCAGGGGCACTGAAGCTTTCTTT	CASRPRGTEAFF
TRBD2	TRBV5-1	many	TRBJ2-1	TGCGCCAGCAGCTTGGCAGCGGGGGGGCTTGGTGAGCAGTTCTTC	CASSLAAGGLGEQFF
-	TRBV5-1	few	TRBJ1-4	TGCGCCAGCAGCTTACAGGGCGATAATGAAAAACTGTTTTTT	CASSLQGDNEKLFF
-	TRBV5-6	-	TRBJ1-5	TGTGCCAGCAGCTTGGGGAGAGGGGGGTCTTATAGCAATCAGCCCCAGCATTTT	CASSLGRGGSYSNQPQHF
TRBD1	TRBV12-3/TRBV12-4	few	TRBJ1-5	TGTGCCAGCAGTCCCCTGACAGGGGTGAATCAGCCCCAGCATTTT	CASSPLTGVNQPQHF
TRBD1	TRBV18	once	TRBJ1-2	TGTGCCAGCTCACCACCGTTACAGGGGGCAAGAGGCTACACCTTC	CASSPPLQGARGYTF
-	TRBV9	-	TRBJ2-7	TGTGCCAGCAGCGTAGGCGGGTATACCCACGAGCAGTACTTC	CASSVGGYTHEQYF
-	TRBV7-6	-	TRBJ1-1	TGTGCCAGCAGCCCCGATCTCCCCGGGGCTGAAGCTTTCTTT	CASSPDLPGAEAFF
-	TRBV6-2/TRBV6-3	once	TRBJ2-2	TGTGCCAGCACGTTCGGGGGAGGAAACACCGGGGAGCTGTTTTTT	CASTFGGGNTGELFF
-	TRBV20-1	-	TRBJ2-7	TGCAGTGCACCCCGACAGAATTACGAGCAGTACTTC	CSAPRQNYEQYF
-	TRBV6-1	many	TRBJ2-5	TGTGCCAGCAGTGAAACCCTACGAGAGACCCAGTACTTC	CASSETLRETQYF
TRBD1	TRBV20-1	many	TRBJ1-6	TGCAGTGCTAGCCGGGACAGGGAAAATTCACCCCTCCACTTT	CSASRDRENSPLHF
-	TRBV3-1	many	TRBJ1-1	TGTGCCAGCAGCCACGGGAATACGAACACTGAAGCTTTCTTT	CASSHGNTNTEAFF
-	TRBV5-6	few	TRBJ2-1	TGTGCCAGCGGGGGGGGCTCTCTCCTAAATGAGCAGTTCTTC	CASGGGSLLNEQFF
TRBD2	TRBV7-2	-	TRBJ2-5	TGTGCCAGCAGCTCCTGGACTAGCGGGAGATACGAGACCCAGTACTTC	CASSSWTSGRYETQYF
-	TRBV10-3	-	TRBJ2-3	TGTGCCATCAGTACATCCCCAGATACGCAGTATTTT	CAISTSPDTQYF
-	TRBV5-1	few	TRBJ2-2	TGCGCCAGCAGCCCCAGGTCGGGCGCGACGAACACCGGGGAGCTGTTTTTT	CASSPRSGATNTGELFF